The next 32 T cell receptor beta chains were all read from a single sample in a study of kidney transplant recipient with SARS-CoV-2 infection. TCRdb fed the reads into MiXCR, producing one record per CDR3 protein. The sample includes approximately 250,000 distinct CDR3 sequences, under 35% of them seen just once. This material consisted of a blood sample, taken at baseline and on approximately day 120 from a kidney transplant recipient. All receptors come from a male patient aged 30 to 39 who had COVID-19 and was a kidney transplant recipient. Some T cells may be the graft donor's.

The chain combines TRBV7-2 with TRBJ1-6; TRBD1 aligns across 8 bases. Germline loops: CDR1 SGHTA, CDR2 FQGNSA. V was clipped by 5 bases and J by 7 bases; unmatched bases: 4. The CDR3 extends over 14 amino acids. The CDR3 protein is CTSSPRDRNSPLHF. CDR3 nucleotides: TGTACCAGCAGCCCCCGGGACAGGAATTCACCCCTCCACTTT. The variable domain in full, completed from reference TRBV7-2 and TRBJ1-6, reads GAGVSQSPSNKVTEKGKDVELRCDPISGHTALYWYRQSLGQGLEFLIYFQGNSAPDKSGLPSDRFSAERTGGSVSTLTIQRTQQEDSAVYLCTSSPRDRNSPLHFGNGTRLTVT.

As concerns this clonotype: Given a much more abundant clone one base away, this may be a read error. This chain joins TRBV6-1 and TRBJ2-1; unclear D gene. The length of the CDR3 is 11 residues. Germline V gene data show CDR1 as MNHNS and CDR2 as SASEGT. CDR3 DNA sequence: TGTGCCGGCAGTGAATACAATGAGCAGTTCTTC. It encodes CAGSEYNEQFF.

Note on this clonotype: A much more abundant neighbour one base away suggests this may be a read error. The gene calls are TRBV11-2 and TRBJ2-7; D unresolved. Germline lookup yields CDR1 SGHAT and CDR2 FQNNGV. This CDR3 has 12 residues. The CDR3 here is CASSDSIYEQHF. For the CDR3, the DNA is TGTGCCAGCAGCGACTCTATCTACGAGCAGCACTTC.

This clonotype occurred a few times. This chain joins TRBV10-1 and TRBJ1-2; D remains ambiguous. The CDR3 is 17 residues long. V was pared by 4 bases and J by 4 bases, with 22 bases between. The germline V gene has CDR1 WNHNN and CDR2 SYGVQD (reference sequence). In DNA, the CDR3 is TGCGCCAGCAGTGGCGGGTCAAGATCGCGAAAGACCTATGGCTACACCTTC. Translation: CASSGGSRSRKTYGYTF.

This clonotype showed up many times. The DNA is omitted, as the CDR3 cannot be located on it reliably, and the CDR3 follows TCRdb's listing. The chain couples TRBV7-5 to TRBJ1-2. TRBV7-5 is shown as a pseudogene. The CDR3 is 19 amino acids long, termini counted. CDR3 sequence reads: CISVPESELEVGKTYGYTF.

To note about this clonotype: Being one base from a much bigger clone, this may be a read error. The genes are TRBV3-1 and TRBJ1-2, with unresolved D. V dropped 5 bases and J dropped 4 bases, with 23 bases sitting between them. This CDR3 contains 17 residues. CDR1 and CDR2 (germline): LGHDT, YNNKEL (reference sequence). This CDR3 reads CASSMRFTLRKTYGYTF. The CDR3 DNA is TGTGCCAGCAGCATGCGGTTCACCCTTCGAAAGACCTATGGCTACACCTTC.

This clonotype was observed at least ten times. The V and J genes are TRBV4-1 and TRBJ2-1; a weak D match, TRBD2 (5 bases). The germline V gene has CDR1 MGHRA and CDR2 YSYEKL. This CDR3 region has 15 residues. V was clipped by 2 bases and J by 5 bases, with 13 bases between them. CDR3 coding DNA: TGCGCCAGCAGCCAACCAACTACTAGGAACAATGAGCAGTTCTTC. Protein sequence: CASSQPTTRNNEQFF.

A word on this clonotype: This could be a read error, since a much larger clone is one nucleotide away. This chain links TRBV19 with TRBJ1-2; 9 nucleotides line up with TRBD1. The CDR3 has 16 amino acids. CDR1 and CDR2 from the germline V gene are LNHDA and SQIVND (reference sequence). The CDR3 sequence is CASSPLPGQGGYGHTF. CDR3 sequence (DNA): TGTGCCAGTAGTCCCCTACCGGGACAGGGAGGCTATGGCCACACCTTC.

The table lists this clonotype with many counts. This rearrangement joins TRBV13 to TRBJ2-7; 7 positions match TRBD1. The CDR3 has 12 amino acids. V was clipped by 5 bases and J by 7 bases; unmatched bases: 5. The germline CDR1 and CDR2 sequences are PRHDT and FYEKMQ (reference sequence). The CDR3 nucleotides read TGTGCCAGCAGCCCGACAGGGCGTGAGCAGTACTTC. It encodes CASSPTGREQYF.

This clonotype was detected ten times or more. CDR3 bases: TGCGCCAGCAGCTTGGGAGGGACTATGGGCAATCAGCCCCAGCATTTT. Translation gives CASSLGGTMGNQPQHF. The genes are TRBV5-1 and TRBJ1-5; a weak D match, TRBD1 (5 bases). Germline V gives CDR1 SGHRS, CDR2 YFSETQ. Trimming removed 0 bases from V and 2 bases from J, with 12 bases in between. The CDR3 length is 16 residues.

This clonotype was observed many times. The chain employs TRBV6-5 and TRBJ1-1, with D perhaps matching TRBD1 (6 bases). V was shortened by 2 bases and J by 3 bases, with 13 bases between the two germline ends. CDR1 is MNHEY and CDR2 is SVGAGI in the germline V gene. The CDR3 consists of 15 residues. The CDR3: CASSYVRGRDTEAFF. CDR3 nucleotides: TGTGCCAGCAGTTACGTCAGGGGACGGGACACTGAAGCTTTCTTT.

This clonotype was found once. A much larger clone lies one base from this, so it may be a read error. Here the CDR3 reads CASSTGQGDTEASF. CDR3 bases: TGTGCCAGCAGCACCGGACAGGGAGACACTGAAGCTTCCTTT. The chain recombines TRBV5-4 with TRBJ1-1, with 8 nucleotides matching TRBD1. The CDR3 contains 14 residues. Looked up from germline, CDR1 is SGHNT and CDR2 is YYREEE (reference sequence).

This clonotype was seen a handful of times. The chain links TRBV12-5 to TRBJ2-3; 12 nucleotides align to TRBD2. In germline, CDR1 is LGHNT, CDR2 FRNRAP. The CDR3 sequence is 15 residues long. The V segment lost 3 bases and the J segment 10 bases; nucleotides outside the gene matches: 8. The CDR3: CASGFLTGLAGAQYF. In DNA form, the CDR3 reads TGTGCTAGTGGTTTCCTAACGGGACTAGCGGGCGCGCAGTATTTT. The full variable domain, completed using reference TRBV12-5 and TRBJ2-3, is DARVTQTPRHKVTEMGQEVTMRCQPILGHNTVFWYRQTMMQGLELLAYFRNRAPLDDSGMPKDRFSAEMPDATLATLKIQPSEPRDSAVYFCASGFLTGLAGAQYFGPGTRLTVL.

The chain couples TRBV24-1 to TRBJ2-1, with TRBD2 matching 9 bases. V was pared by 4 bases and J by 5 bases, with 11 bases of the junction left unmatched. Germline V gene data show CDR1 as KGHDR and CDR2 as SFDVKD. The length of the CDR3 is 17 residues. The CDR3 region has the DNA TGTGCCACCAGTGAACCCTATAGCGGGGGACCTCACAATGAGCAGTTCTTC. Encoded protein: CATSEPYSGGPHNEQFF.

In its sample, this clonotype was seen many times. CDR3 residues: CSVDRTDTQYF. CDR3 DNA sequence: TGCAGCGTTGATCGTACAGATACGCAGTATTTT. The chain employs TRBV29-1 and TRBJ2-3; unclear D gene. The CDR3 contains 11 residues. V gave up 3 bases and J gave up 3 bases, with 4 bases separating them. Germline V gene sequence: CDR1 SQVTM, CDR2 ANQGSEA.

The chain uses TRBV20-1 and TRBJ2-1; TRBD1 matches at 8 bases. This CDR3 spans 15 amino acids. The V gene's germline CDR1 is DFQATT and CDR2 SNEGSKA (reference sequence). Trimming cost V 1 base and J 7 bases; bases outside gene matches: 9. In DNA, the CDR3 is TGCAGTGCTAGAGGGGGGACAGGACTTGGGAATGAGCAGTTCTTC. Translation gives CSARGGTGLGNEQFF.

This clonotype was counted only a few times. With a much larger clone just one base away, this may be a read error. This chain uses TRBV20-1 with TRBJ2-7; TRBD2 aligns across 13 bases. Germline V lookup: CDR1 DFQATT, CDR2 SNEGSKA (reference sequence). The CDR3 covers 15 residues. CDR3 residues: CSARDGTSGTYEQCF. The CDR3 DNA reads TGCAGTGCTAGAGATGGGACTAGCGGGACTTACGAGCAGTGCTTC.

This clonotype occurred once. This likely comes from a read error, as the CDR3 has no conserved phenylalanine or tryptophan at its end. The gene calls are TRBV7-3 and TRBJ2-1; 12 nucleotides line up with TRBD2. CDR1 SGHTA and CDR2 FQGTGA come from the germline V gene. V lost 5 bases and J lost 4; bases outside the gene matches: 6. The CDR3 sequence is 16 residues long. DNA of the CDR3: TGTGCCAGCAGCCCGAAGGGGACTAGCGGGTACAATGAGCAGTTCCTC. Its protein is CASSPKGTSGYNEQFL.

This clonotype has ten or more counts. One end of the junction does not line up with germline, which may come from a read error. The chain joins TRBV7-9 to TRBJ1-2; D perhaps matches TRBD1 (6 bases). This CDR3 spans 11 amino acids. Germline values: CDR1 SEHNR, CDR2 FQNEAQ (reference sequence). The chain's CDR3 is CASSLYWDMGF. The CDR3 DNA follows: TGTGCCAGCAGCTTATATTGGGACATGGGTTTC.

This clonotype appeared many times. The rearrangement joins TRBV19 to TRBJ2-2; D is ambiguous. The CDR3 totals 15 residues. V lost 1 base, J lost 3 bases, and 9 bases lay in between. Per the germline V gene, CDR1 is LNHDA and CDR2 is SQIVND (reference sequence). This chain's CDR3 is CASSIGSHYTGELFF. In DNA, the CDR3 is TGTGCCAGTAGTATAGGCAGCCATTACACCGGGGAGCTGTTTTTT.

This clonotype came up many times. V is TRBV19 and J is TRBJ2-5; no clear D gene. Germline CDR1 reads LNHDA; CDR2 reads SQIVND (reference sequence). The CDR3 is made up of 13 amino acids. Trimming left V 8 bases short and J 2 bases short, with 12 bases between. The CDR3 is CASRSWVQETQYF. As DNA, the CDR3 is TGTGCCAGTCGCTCATGGGTACAAGAGACCCAGTACTTC.

Concerning this clonotype: This may be a read error, as it is one base from a much larger clone. The chain is built from TRBV20-1 and TRBJ2-7, with TRBD1 matching 7 bases. After removal of 6 bases from V and 4 bases from J, the junction contained 12 bases not matched to a gene. The CDR3 contains 14 residues. Germline assignment: CDR1 DFQATT and CDR2 SNEGSKA (reference sequence). In DNA form, the CDR3 reads TGCAGTGCAACCGGGACAGAGAAGCCTTACGAGCAGTACTTC. Translating gives CSATGTEKPYEQYF.

This clonotype has at least ten counts. The chain recombines TRBV8-2 with TRBJ2-6. TRBV8-2 is given as a pseudogene. The CDR3 consists of 17 residues. The CDR3 sequence is CGIGVRITQSRANVLTF. CDR3 coding DNA: TGTGGCATTGGCGTAAGGATAACACAAAGTCGGGCCAACGTCCTGACTTTC.

This clonotype occurred many times. The chain joins TRBV11-3 to TRBJ2-7; D remains unclear. This CDR3 has 14 amino acids. Germline V gene lookup returns CDR1 SGHNT and CDR2 YENEEA. The V gene lost 0 bases and the J gene lost 7 bases, with 13 bases spanning the gap. The CDR3 nucleotides are TGTGCCAGCAGCTTAGATCCCTCCGCGGAGGAGCAGTACTTC. Its translation is CASSLDPSAEEQYF.

This clonotype was counted only a few times. CDR3 in DNA: TGCGCCAGCAGCCAGGGCCCCTCACCTCTAGATACGCAGTATTTT. As protein: CASSQGPSPLDTQYF. V usage is TRBV4-1 and J usage is TRBJ2-3; no clear D gene. V lost 3 bases and J 5 bases, leaving 15 bases between the germline ends. Per the germline V gene, CDR1 is MGHRA and CDR2 is YSYEKL. The CDR3 length is 15 residues.

Worth noting for this clonotype: Since a much larger clone is just one base distant, this may be a read error. This rearrangement joins TRBV29-1 to TRBJ1-2; D call uncertain. From germline, CDR1 is SQVTM and CDR2 ANQGSEA. This CDR3 is 15 amino acids long. This chain's CDR3 is CSARRNILPDYGYTF. The DNA for the CDR3 is TGCTCCGCCAGGCGGAATATTCTTCCAGACTATGGCTACACCTTC.

As concerns this clonotype: This may arise from a read error, as a much more abundant clone is one base away. The rearrangement links TRBV6-5 to TRBJ1-2; D gene unclear. The V gene lost 5 bases and the J gene lost 6 bases, with 25 bases spanning the gap. Germline V gene sequence: CDR1 MNHEY, CDR2 SVGAGI. This CDR3 spans 17 amino acids. The CDR3 loop is CASSAVSGGRKTHGYTF. Here the CDR3 DNA reads TGTGCCAGCAGTGCGGTGTCAGGTGGGAGAAAGACCCATGGCTACACCTTC.

A few counts support this clonotype. This chain joins TRBV19 and TRBJ1-4; weak D call: TRBD1 (6 bases). The V gene's germline CDR1 is LNHDA and CDR2 SQIVND (reference sequence). Trimming took 3 bases from V and 14 from J, leaving 28 bases between them. This CDR3 spans 17 amino acids. The CDR3 DNA reads TGTGCCAGTAGTATTAATGTCCTTGGGTCAGGGGCTGGGGGGCTGTTTTTT. Residues: CASSINVLGSGAGGLFF.

Comment on this clonotype: This may come from a read error, since a much larger clone is one base off. It is likely a read error, because the conserved phenylalanine at the end of the CDR3 is missing. The chain employs TRBV6-6 and TRBJ2-1; D is ambiguous. Trimming stripped 5 bases from V and 1 base from J, with 9 bases between. The CDR3 spans 14 residues. The germline V gene has CDR1 MNHNY and CDR2 SVGAGI (reference sequence). CDR3 nucleotides: TGTGCCAGCAGTCTGGATCGGTCCTACAATGAGCAGTTCCTC. Translation gives CASSLDRSYNEQFL.

A word on this clonotype: A far larger clone lies a single base away; this is likely a read error. V is TRBV7-9 and J is TRBJ2-7; D gene uncertain. CDR3 size: 15 residues. CDR1 is SEHNR and CDR2 is FQNEAQ in the germline V gene (reference sequence). CDR3 protein: CACSNPGSNLYEQYF. The CDR3 DNA reads as TGTGCCTGCAGCAACCCCGGATCAAATCTCTACGAGCAGTACTTC.

This clonotype was observed at least ten times. The chain has TRBV4-1 and TRBJ1-5; 7 nucleotides match TRBD1. Germline V gene data show CDR1 as MGHRA and CDR2 as YSYEKL. This CDR3 is built from 15 residues. V gave up 1 base and J gave up 7 bases; unmatched junction bases: 7. The chain's CDR3 is CASSQVPTGLQPQHF. The CDR3 coding sequence is TGCGCCAGCAGCCAAGTCCCGACAGGGTTGCAGCCCCAGCATTTT.

V gene TRBV5-6 combines with J gene TRBJ1-2, with D unclear. Per germline, CDR1 SGHDT and CDR2 YYEEEE. This CDR3 contains 16 residues. The V end was cut by 6 bases, the J end by 4 bases, with 22 bases between. For the CDR3, the DNA is TGTGCCAGCAATCGGTACAATAGTCGAAAGACCTATGGCTACACCTTC. Translating it yields CASNRYNSRKTYGYTF.